This section outlines one T cell receptor (beta chain) sequence together with its context. The antigen is not known. This sample was taken from a study of T cell responses to AZD1222 COVID-19 vaccine. Broader study findings: Two AZD1222 administrations were followed by greater Spike-specific TCR breadth and depth. Epitopes outside B.1.351 and B.1.1.7 mutated regions reportedly drew nearly half of spike TCRs.

The CDR3 is 15 amino acids. Germline V CDR1 and CDR2: LGHNA, YSLEER. Trimming took off 0 bases at V and 6 bases at J, with 14 bases between the two ends. Some clones are missing from TCRdb's copy, which holds only in-frame ones; the method was immunoSEQ multiplex PCR. The data contain about 130,000 clones, approximately 85% of them singletons. The specimen was peripheral blood, collected 28 days after the second dose of the MenACWY control vaccine. This clonotype originated in an adult who received the MenACWY meningococcal vaccine as a control. This chain uses TRBV4-3 with TRBJ1-2; possible D gene TRBD1, 6 bases. CDR3: CASSQDLIRGDGYTF. The CDR3 DNA follows: TGCGCCAGCAGCCAAGATCTTATCAGGGGCGATGGCTACACCTTC.